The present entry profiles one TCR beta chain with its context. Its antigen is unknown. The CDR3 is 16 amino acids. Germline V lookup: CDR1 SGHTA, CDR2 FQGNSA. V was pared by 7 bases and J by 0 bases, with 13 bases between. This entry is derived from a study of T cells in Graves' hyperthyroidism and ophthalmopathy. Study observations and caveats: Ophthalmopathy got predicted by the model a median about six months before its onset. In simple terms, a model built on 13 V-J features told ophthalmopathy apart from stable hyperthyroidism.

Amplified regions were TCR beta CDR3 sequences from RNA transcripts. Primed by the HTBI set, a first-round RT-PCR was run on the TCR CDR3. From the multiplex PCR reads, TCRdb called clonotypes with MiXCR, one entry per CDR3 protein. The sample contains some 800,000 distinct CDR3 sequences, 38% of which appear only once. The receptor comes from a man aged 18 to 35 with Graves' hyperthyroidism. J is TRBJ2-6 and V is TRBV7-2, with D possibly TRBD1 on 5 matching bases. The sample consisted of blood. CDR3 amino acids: CASTLLDSSGANVLTF. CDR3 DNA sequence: TGTGCCAGCACTCTCCTCGACAGCTCTGGGGCCAACGTCCTGACTTTC.